Shown below are 17 T cell receptor beta chains from a single sample sequenced in a study of patients and donors after allogeneic stem cell transplantation. TCRdb reanalysed the RT-PCR reads using MiXCR and keeps one entry per CDR3 protein. The table shows about 400,000 distinct CDR3 sequences, with approximately 16% occurring only once. Source material: blood, either unsorted or a sorted T cell fraction (not recorded which). The origin of the receptors is a human donor who was either an allogeneic HSCT recipient or a stem cell or donor lymphocyte infusion donor (not recorded which). It is not recorded whose cells these are; they may come from a transplant donor.

The chain couples TRBV24-1 to TRBJ2-3, with D maybe TRBD1 (5 bases). The CDR3 totals 15 residues. Trimming removed 0 bases at V and 6 bases at J, with 12 bases between. Germline V gene data show CDR1 as KGHDR and CDR2 as SFDVKD. The CDR3 nucleotides read TGTGCCACCAGTGATTTGGACAGTGGGCCCGATACGCAGTATTTT. Translating it yields CATSDLDSGPDTQYF.

The genes are TRBV6-5 and TRBJ2-7; D is unclear. Germline CDR1 is MNHEY and CDR2 is SVGAGI. The CDR3 sequence is 18 residues long. Trimming shortened V by 2 bases and J by 1 base, and 21 bases separated the two germline ends. The CDR3 sequence: CASSYRVPTQLRSYEQYF. Here the CDR3 DNA reads TGTGCCAGCAGTTACAGGGTCCCTACCCAACTGCGTTCCTACGAGCAGTACTTC.

The V call is TRBV4-2, the J call TRBJ2-7; 9 bases are shared with TRBD1. J lost 6 bases, V lost 3 bases, and 15 bases had no gene match. The germline V gene encodes CDR1 LGHNA and CDR2 YNFKEQ. This CDR3 region has 17 residues. The CDR3 reads CASSHGTHWDREGEQYF. CDR3 bases: TGTGCCAGCAGCCATGGGACACATTGGGACAGGGAAGGCGAGCAGTACTTC.

This clonotype was seen a handful of times. The chain has TRBV10-3 and TRBJ2-7, with 8 positions matching TRBD1. Germline assignment: CDR1 ENHRY and CDR2 SYGVKD. The CDR3 loop spans 14 amino acids. J lost 7 bases, V lost 2 bases, and 7 bases had no gene match. The CDR3 DNA is TGTGCCATCAGTGAGCCAAGGACAGGGATAGAGCAGTACTTC. Translating it yields CAISEPRTGIEQYF.

This clonotype appeared many times. The chain combines TRBV4-1 with TRBJ2-7; D might be TRBD2 (5 bases). The CDR3 has 15 residues. CDR1 and CDR2 (germline): MGHRA, YSYEKL. The V end lost 2 bases, the J end lost 2 bases, and 13 bases lay between the germline ends. The CDR3 DNA reads TGCGCCAGCAGCCAATACCGACTAACGACCTACGAGCAGTACTTC. It is translated as CASSQYRLTTYEQYF.

Only a few counts were recorded for this clonotype. The chain has TRBV7-6 and TRBJ1-2; possible D gene TRBD1, 5 bases. Trimming removed 5 bases at V and 0 bases at J, with 16 bases between. The CDR3 loop spans 16 amino acids. Germline V lookup: CDR1 SGHVS, CDR2 FNYEAQ. The CDR3 here is CASSPHPGRTNYGYTF. DNA of the CDR3: TGTGCCAGCAGCCCCCACCCAGGGCGTACTAACTATGGCTACACCTTC.

This clonotype has more than one count but fewer than ten. V and J are TRBV12-3 or TRBV12-4 and TRBJ2-2, with D tentatively TRBD1 (6 bases). The CDR3 length is 16 residues. With 4 bases removed from V and 6 bases from J, the gap between germline ends came to 18 bases. The DNA of the CDR3 is TGTGCCAGCAGTTCCCGGAGGAAACAGGGCTCCGGGGAGCTGTTTTTT. This translates into CASSSRRKQGSGELFF.

This chain links TRBV7-3 with TRBJ2-6; TRBD2 might be the D (5 bases). Germline-derived CDR1 and CDR2 are SGHTA and FQGTGA. The CDR3 loop spans 15 amino acids. V lost 5 bases and J lost 4, with 12 bases in between. The DNA for the CDR3 is TGTGCCAGCAGCCCTGGAGGAACAGGGGCCAACGTCCTGACTTTC. Residues: CASSPGGTGANVLTF.

The sample holds many counts of this clonotype. The chain uses TRBV24-1 and TRBJ2-4, with 9 bases lining up with TRBD1. The trim removed 3 bases at V and 2 bases at J, leaving 4 bases unmatched. The CDR3 sequence is 16 residues long. CDR1 and CDR2 from the germline V gene are KGHDR and SFDVKD. The CDR3 nucleotides read TGTGCCACCAGTGATACAGGGGGCGCTTCCAAAAACATTCAGTACTTC. The encoded protein is CATSDTGGASKNIQYF.

Only a few counts were recorded for this clonotype. The J gene is TRBJ2-5, the V gene TRBV12-3 or TRBV12-4; 7 bases match TRBD1. J lost 1 base, V lost 7 bases, and 0 bases had no gene match. This CDR3 is 12 amino acids long. CDR3 bases: TGTGCCAGCAACAGGGGCCAAGAGACCCAGTACTTC. Translated, it gives CASNRGQETQYF.

The V call is TRBV12-3 or TRBV12-4, the J call TRBJ1-2, with D possibly matching TRBD1 (6 bases). Trimming shortened V by 3 bases and J by 5 bases, and 10 bases separated the two germline ends. The CDR3 has 13 residues. In nucleotides, the CDR3 is TGTGCCAGCAGTTTCACAGGGTTGTATGGCTACACCTTC. Translating it yields CASSFTGLYGYTF.

The rearrangement links TRBV18 to TRBJ2-5; 14 bases are shared with TRBD2. The V and J ends lost 2 bases and 4 bases, in that order; junction bases with no gene match: 9. Germline assignment: CDR1 KGHSH and CDR2 LQKENI. The CDR3 runs to 18 residues. The CDR3 sequence is CASSPILGTSGRGETQYF. CDR3 DNA sequence: TGTGCCAGCTCACCAATTCTCGGGACTAGCGGGAGAGGAGAGACCCAGTACTTC.

The count of this clonotype is one. The CDR3 DNA reads as TGTGCCAGCAGCTTGAGAACTAGCGGGGGGGCCTTCACCGGGGAGCTGTTTTTT. This sequence encodes CASSLRTSGGAFTGELFF. The gene calls are TRBV5-5 and TRBJ2-2; 13 bases map to TRBD2. This CDR3 has 18 residues. Germline CDR1 SGHKS, CDR2 YYEKEE (reference sequence). V was clipped by 1 base and J by 4 bases; unmatched bases: 7.

This clonotype was counted ten times or more. V gene TRBV5-1 combines with J gene TRBJ2-3; D is possibly TRBD1 (5 bases). Trimming removed 0 bases at V and 4 bases at J, with 12 bases between. Germline-derived CDR1 and CDR2 are SGHRS and YFSETQ. This CDR3 is built from 15 residues. The CDR3 here is CASSLAGGASDTQYF. As DNA, the CDR3 is TGCGCCAGCAGCTTGGCCGGTGGGGCATCAGATACGCAGTATTTT.

The genes are TRBV4-2 and TRBJ1-2; D is ambiguous. Per the germline V gene, CDR1 is LGHNA and CDR2 is YNFKEQ. This CDR3 spans 12 amino acids. The ends were cut back, 4 bases at V and 7 bases at J, with 10 bases in the middle. The CDR3 reads CASSPNLGGYTF. CDR3 bases: TGTGCCAGCAGCCCCAATCTTGGTGGCTACACCTTC.

This rearrangement joins TRBV18 to TRBJ1-6; D is possibly TRBD1 (5 bases). V lost 2 bases and J 10 bases, leaving 21 bases between the germline ends. The CDR3 covers 17 residues. Germline V lookup: CDR1 KGHSH, CDR2 LQKENI. CDR3 sequence (DNA): TGTGCCAGCTCACCATACTACGACAGCCTAAATAGATCACCCCTCCACTTT. Protein product: CASSPYYDSLNRSPLHF.

This rearrangement joins TRBV29-1 to TRBJ2-1; D ambiguous. CDR1 is SQVTM and CDR2 is ANQGSEA in the germline V gene. The CDR3 loop spans 17 amino acids. The ends were cut back, 2 bases at V and 2 bases at J, with 19 bases in the middle. CDR3 amino acids: CSVENPPPGEPYNEQFF. CDR3 coding DNA: TGCAGCGTTGAAAACCCCCCCCCCGGAGAACCCTACAATGAGCAGTTCTTC.